The text below deals with one T cell receptor beta chain. This sample stems from a study of blood T cell repertoires in COVID-19. About the study: COVID-19 samples, acute and convalescent, were from the United States, Italy and Spain. In each case, the material was cDNA or gDNA derived from T cells, B-cell-depleted T cells, or PBMCs.

V was pared by 0 bases and J by 2 bases, with 10 bases between. The CDR3 length is 15 residues. Looked up from germline, CDR1 is LGHNA and CDR2 is YSLEER. How the authors handled the data: Estimated nucleated cell counts came from reference gene primer amplification. Clones were sequenced by immunoSEQ multiplex PCR, and TCRdb holds only the in-frame ones, with some missing. V and J calls and clone size are as listed in that table; D and trimming were resolved from the DNA. The sample lists 150,000 to 200,000 clones; 80% to 90% were seen once. Sequencing was carried out using peripheral blood. The TCR was taken from a woman of 80 years or more with acute or convalescent COVID-19. The chain joins TRBV4-3 to TRBJ1-2; D perhaps matches TRBD1 (5 bases). CDR3 nucleotide sequence: TGCGCCAGCAGCCAAGATCCTGGGGGGAACTATGGCTACACCTTC. Translating gives CASSQDPGGNYGYTF.